Listed here is a single TCR beta chain. The antigen is unknown. The table came from immunoSEQ multiplex PCR; TCRdb's copy has only in-frame clones and leaves some out. The data hold about 1.9 million clones, with around 93% observed a single time. The record originates from a study of shared clonotypes between healthy human individuals. Across the whole study: A donor's plate count was three for CD4 naive and three for CD4 memory; CD8 naive had two and CD8 memory one.

Germline lookup yields CDR1 SEHNR and CDR2 FQNEAQ (reference sequence). The CDR3 has 12 residues. V lost 5 bases and J 8 bases, leaving 10 bases between the germline ends. Study-wide results and limits: Generation of non-shared clonotypes was less probable than generation of clonotypes shared by all four donors.

Naive CD8 cells were CD45RO-negative, positively selected for CCR7, excluding terminally differentiated effector memory CD45RA+ cells. This receptor was identified in a man younger than 35 in good health. Some clones in this sample may be carry-over from other donors' samples. Specimen: naive CD8+ T cells from PBMCs. This sequence joins TRBV7-9 and TRBJ2-1; D is ambiguous. CDR3 sequence: CASSHGADEQFF. CDR3 in DNA: TGTGCCAGCAGCCACGGCGCGGATGAGCAGTTCTTC.